The rows below give T cell receptor beta chains drawn from one sample of a study of cytomegalovirus exposure and HLA in healthy donors. This table comes from immunoSEQ multiplex PCR, and its TCRdb copy is limited to in-frame clones, with some not included. The sample includes 85,000 to 100,000 clones, about 80% of them seen just once. The sequencing input was PBMCs. Receptor source: a female donor in good health and CMV-seropositive. Each CDR3 is given with its conserved first and last residue. The D gene is left open where the match is weak. Clone size is stated in some rows and not others, as once, few, many or a class when expanded.

TGTGCCAGCAGCTCCGGGGTGAGCTCCTATAATTCACCCCTCCACTTT | CASSSGVSSYNSPLHF | 16 | . | TRBV25-1 | . | TRBJ1-6
TGCGCCAGCAGCCAAGGGGCGGGCCGGAACACTGAAGCTTTCTTT | CASSQGAGRNTEAFF | 15 | . | TRBV4-1 | . | TRBJ1-1
TGTGCCAGCAGCTTGGGGACTAGCGGGGCCGCAAGAGCAGATACGCAGTATTTT | CASSLGTSGAARADTQYF | 18 | . | TRBV11-2 | TRBD2 | TRBJ2-3
TGTGCCTGGAGTGTACAGGGGATCGGCACCGGGGAGCTGTTTTTT | CAWSVQGIGTGELFF | 15 | . | TRBV30 | TRBD1 | TRBJ2-2
TGTGCCTGGGGACAGGCTTGTGGCTACACCTTC | CAWGQACGYTF | 11 | once | TRBV7-9 | TRBD1 | TRBJ1-2
TGCGCCAGCAGCGGACAGGGATCAGGCACTGAAGCTTTCTTT | CASSGQGSGTEAFF | 14 | . | TRBV5-1 | TRBD1 | TRBJ1-1
TGTGCCAGTAGCTCCCGTACTGATAGGACAGAGAACTATGGCTACACCTTC | CASSSRTDRTENYGYTF | 17 | . | TRBV19 | . | TRBJ1-2
TGCGCCAGCAGCCGAGGAATGAACACTGAAGCTTTCTTT | CASSRGMNTEAFF | 13 | once | TRBV5-1 | . | TRBJ1-1
TGTGCCAGCAGTGAATCACTCTCAACAGGGAAGGAAGCTTTCTTT | CASSESLSTGKEAFF | 15 | . | TRBV25-1 | . | TRBJ1-1
TGTGCCAGCAGGGTGGCCTGGCAGGCGCGGGGCGAGCAGTACTTC | CASRVAWQARGEQYF | 15 | once | TRBV5-6 | . | TRBJ2-7
TGTGCCAGCAGCGTAGGTTCGCCAGGGGGCACTGAAGCTTTCTTT | CASSVGSPGGTEAFF | 15 | . | TRBV9 | TRBD1 | TRBJ1-1
TGTGCCAGTAGTCGGTGGGGCAGGACCGAGAACACTGAAGCTTTCTTT | CASSRWGRTENTEAFF | 16 | . | TRBV19 | . | TRBJ1-1
TGTGCCAGCAGCTTAGGGCCTCAGCCCCAGCATTTT | CASSLGPQPQHF | 12 | once | TRBV7-9 | . | TRBJ1-5
TGTGCCAGCAAGGGCAGGGGAGCCCCAGATACGCAGTATTTT | CASKGRGAPDTQYF | 14 | . | TRBV6-5 | . | TRBJ2-3
TGTGCCAAGAGACAGGGGATGAACACTGAAGCTTTCTTT | CAKRQGMNTEAFF | 13 | few | TRBV10-3 | TRBD1 | TRBJ1-1
TGCGCCAGCAGCCATTCCCGGGGGAGCCAAGAGACCCAGTACTTC | CASSHSRGSQETQYF | 15 | . | TRBV5-1 | . | TRBJ2-5
TGTGCCAGCAGCCAAGGGGGGACAGGGGGTCGTACTGAAGCTTTCTTT | CASSQGGTGGRTEAFF | 16 | . | TRBV4-2 | TRBD1 | TRBJ1-1
TGTGCCAGCAATGGCAGGGATTTGAATGAGCAGTTCTTC | CASNGRDLNEQFF | 13 | . | TRBV2 | . | TRBJ2-1
TGTGCCAGCAGCGCCCTGAGGGGACTAGCACAAGGCAATGAGCAGTTCTTC | CASSALRGLAQGNEQFF | 17 | . | TRBV11-3 | TRBD2 | TRBJ2-1
TGTGCCAGCAGCCCGCAACAGGCGGAGAACACTGAAGCTTTCTTT | CASSPQQAENTEAFF | 15 | once | TRBV9 | . | TRBJ1-1
TGTGCCAGTAGTATCGAGGGTGTGAACGAAAAACTGTTTTTT | CASSIEGVNEKLFF | 14 | . | TRBV19 | . | TRBJ1-4
TGTGCCAGCAGCCCCCACCTAGCGGGAGTTTCCTACGAGCAGTACTTC | CASSPHLAGVSYEQYF | 16 | once | TRBV9 | TRBD2 | TRBJ2-7
TGTGCCAGCAGTGAAGGAGGGCCCGGGGAGCTGTTTTTT | CASSEGGPGELFF | 13 | . | TRBV6-1 | . | TRBJ2-2
TGTTCCAGCAGCTTTTGGGGGCCATACGAGACCCAGTACTTC | CSSSFWGPYETQYF | 14 | . | TRBV7-9 | . | TRBJ2-5
TGTGCCATCTCAGGGAGGGCCGGCACCGGGGAGCTGTTTTTT | CAISGRAGTGELFF | 14 | . | TRBV10-3 | TRBD2 | TRBJ2-2
TGTGCCAGCAAACAGGGGGATGAAAAACTGTTTTTT | CASKQGDEKLFF | 12 | . | TRBV28 | TRBD1 | TRBJ1-4
TGTGCCAGCAGCCCCCGGGACAGGACAAACTATGGCTACACCTTC | CASSPRDRTNYGYTF | 15 | . | TRBV7-8 | TRBD1 | TRBJ1-2
TGTGCCAGCAGCTCCTGGGACAGGGGAAGCACCGGGGAGCTGTTTTTT | CASSSWDRGSTGELFF | 16 | once | TRBV9 | TRBD1 | TRBJ2-2
TGTGCCAGCAGATTAAGCGGGAGCTCCTACGAGCAGTACTTC | CASRLSGSSYEQYF | 14 | few | TRBV6-5 | TRBD2 | TRBJ2-7
TGCGCCAGCAGCTTGGGATGGGGGGACACCGGGGAGCTGTTTTTT | CASSLGWGDTGELFF | 15 | . | TRBV5-1 | . | TRBJ2-2
TGCGCCAGCAGGTGTGGGCAATCCCGCAATCAGCCCCAGCATTTT | CASRCGQSRNQPQHF | 15 | . | TRBV10-1 | . | TRBJ1-5
TGTGCCAGCAGACTCGGACAGGGACCGAACACTGAAGCTTTCTTT | CASRLGQGPNTEAFF | 15 | . | TRBV5-8 | TRBD1 | TRBJ1-1
TGTGCCAGCAGTACCCTGGGACTAGCGGGAGTTTCTGCCCACACAGATACGCAGTATTTT | CASSTLGLAGVSAHTDTQYF | 20 | . | TRBV28 | TRBD2 | TRBJ2-3
TGTGCCAGCAGCTTCCTAGCCACCTTTGAAGATACGCAGTATTTT | CASSFLATFEDTQYF | 15 | once | TRBV7-9 | . | TRBJ2-3
TGTGCCATCAGCCCCGGTAGGCTAGCGGGGACCCGAGATACGCAGTATTTT | CAISPGRLAGTRDTQYF | 17 | . | TRBV10-3 | TRBD2 | TRBJ2-3
TGTGCCAGCAGTGAATTGGTGCAAGGCGGTGAAAAACTGTTTTTT | CASSELVQGGEKLFF | 15 | . | TRBV2 | . | TRBJ1-4
TGTGCCAGCAGGACAGCTAGCGGGGGGGGCGGAGATACGCAGTATTTT | CASRTASGGGGDTQYF | 16 | . | TRBV2 | TRBD2 | TRBJ2-3
TGTGCCAGCAGCTCCACTATAACAGGGAACACTGAAGCTTTCTTT | CASSSTITGNTEAFF | 15 | . | TRBV11-3 | . | TRBJ1-1
TGCAGCGCTCAGGACAGGGACTATGGCTACACCTTC | CSAQDRDYGYTF | 12 | . | TRBV29-1 | TRBD1 | TRBJ1-2
TGTGCCAGCTCACCTATACCGGGACAGGGAGGCACCGGGGAGCTGTTTTTT | CASSPIPGQGGTGELFF | 17 | once | TRBV18 | TRBD1 | TRBJ2-2
TGTGCCAGCAGCTTACGGGGCGGGAGGGATGAGCAGTTCTTC | CASSLRGGRDEQFF | 14 | . | TRBV7-3 | TRBD2 | TRBJ2-1
TGTGCCAGCTCACCTGGGGGCGATTCACCCCTCCACTTT | CASSPGGDSPLHF | 13 | . | TRBV18 | . | TRBJ1-6
TGTGCCAGCAGTTTATCGTCGGTGTTGGCGGGGAAACAAGAGACCCAGTACTTC | CASSLSSVLAGKQETQYF | 18 | few | TRBV27 | . | TRBJ2-5
TGTGCCAGCAGTCCGACAGGGGAAACTGAAGCTTTCTTT | CASSPTGETEAFF | 13 | . | TRBV7-6 | TRBD1 | TRBJ1-1
TGTGCCAGCAGCAGTAGGGACTTTAACTATGGCTACACCTTC | CASSSRDFNYGYTF | 14 | . | TRBV6-6 | . | TRBJ1-2
TGTGCCAGCTCACCATTCCTCTCCGAGCAGTACTTC | CASSPFLSEQYF | 12 | . | TRBV18 | . | TRBJ2-7
TGCGCCGTCAGGGGGGCTCGTCCCTATGGCTACACCTTC | CAVRGARPYGYTF | 13 | . | TRBV19 | TRBD1 | TRBJ1-2
TGTGCCAGCAGCGAAGACAGGTGGGAAGCTTTCTTT | CASSEDRWEAFF | 12 | . | TRBV7-9 | . | TRBJ1-1
TGTGCCAGCAGTGCCGACACATTTAATGGCTACACCTTC | CASSADTFNGYTF | 13 | . | TRBV28 | . | TRBJ1-2